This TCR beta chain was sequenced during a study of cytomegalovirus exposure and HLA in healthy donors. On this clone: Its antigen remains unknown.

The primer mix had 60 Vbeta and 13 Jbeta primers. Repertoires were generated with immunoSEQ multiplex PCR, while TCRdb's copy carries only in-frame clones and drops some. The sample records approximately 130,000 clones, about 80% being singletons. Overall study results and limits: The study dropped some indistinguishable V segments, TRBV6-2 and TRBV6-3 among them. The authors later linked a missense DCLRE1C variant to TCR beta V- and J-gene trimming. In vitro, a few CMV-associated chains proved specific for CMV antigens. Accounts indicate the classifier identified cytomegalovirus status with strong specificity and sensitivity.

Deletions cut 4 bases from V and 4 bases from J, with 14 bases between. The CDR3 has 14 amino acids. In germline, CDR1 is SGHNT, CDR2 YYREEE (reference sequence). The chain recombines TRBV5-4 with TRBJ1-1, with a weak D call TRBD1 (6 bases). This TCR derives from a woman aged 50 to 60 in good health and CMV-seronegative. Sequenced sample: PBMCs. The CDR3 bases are TGTGCCAGCAGCCCGGGGGGCAGGACCACTGAAGCTTTCTTT. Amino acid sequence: CASSPGGRTTEAFF.